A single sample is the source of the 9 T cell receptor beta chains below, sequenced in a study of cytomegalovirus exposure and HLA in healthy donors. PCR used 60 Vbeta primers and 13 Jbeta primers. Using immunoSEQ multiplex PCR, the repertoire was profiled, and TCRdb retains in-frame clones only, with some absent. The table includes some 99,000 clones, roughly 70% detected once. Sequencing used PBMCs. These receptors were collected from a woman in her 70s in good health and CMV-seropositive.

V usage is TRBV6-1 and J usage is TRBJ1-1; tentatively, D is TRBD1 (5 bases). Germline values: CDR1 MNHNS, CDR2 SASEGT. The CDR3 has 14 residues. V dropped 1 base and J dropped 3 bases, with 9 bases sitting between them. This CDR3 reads CASSEEGIYTEAFF. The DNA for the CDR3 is TGTGCCAGCAGTGAAGAGGGGATCTACACTGAAGCTTTCTTT.

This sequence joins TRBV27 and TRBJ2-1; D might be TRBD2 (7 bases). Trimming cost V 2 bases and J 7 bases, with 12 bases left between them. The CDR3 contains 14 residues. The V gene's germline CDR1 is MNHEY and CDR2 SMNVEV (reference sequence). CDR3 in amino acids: CASSLEGGQNEQFF. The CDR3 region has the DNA TGTGCCAGCAGTTTAGAGGGGGGGCAAAATGAGCAGTTCTTC.

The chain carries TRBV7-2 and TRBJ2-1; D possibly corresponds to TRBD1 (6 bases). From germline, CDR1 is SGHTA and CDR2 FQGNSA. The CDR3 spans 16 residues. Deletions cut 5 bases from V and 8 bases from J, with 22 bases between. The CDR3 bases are TGTGCCAGCAGCCCGCTGTTCGTTGGGGGCGGTCATGAGCAGTTCTTC. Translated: CASSPLFVGGGHEQFF.

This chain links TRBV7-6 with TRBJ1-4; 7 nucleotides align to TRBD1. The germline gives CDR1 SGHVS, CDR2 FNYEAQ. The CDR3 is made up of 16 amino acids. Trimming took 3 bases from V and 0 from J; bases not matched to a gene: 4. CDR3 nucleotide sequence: TGTGCCAGCAGCTTTAGGGGGACAGCAACTAATGAAAAACTGTTTTTT. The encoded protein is CASSFRGTATNEKLFF.

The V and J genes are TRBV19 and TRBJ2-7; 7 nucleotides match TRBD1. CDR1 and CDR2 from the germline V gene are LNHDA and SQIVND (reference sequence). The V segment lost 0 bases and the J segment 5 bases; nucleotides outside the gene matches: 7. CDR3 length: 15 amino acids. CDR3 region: CASSIEGGKRNEQYF. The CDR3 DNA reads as TGTGCCAGTAGTATAGAAGGGGGCAAACGAAACGAGCAGTACTTC. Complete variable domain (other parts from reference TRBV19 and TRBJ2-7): DGGITQSPKYLFRKEGQNVTLSCEQNLNHDAMYWYRQDPGQGLRLIYYSQIVNDFQKGDIAEGYSVSREKKESFPLTVTSAQKNPTAFYLCASSIEGGKRNEQYFGPGTRLTVT.

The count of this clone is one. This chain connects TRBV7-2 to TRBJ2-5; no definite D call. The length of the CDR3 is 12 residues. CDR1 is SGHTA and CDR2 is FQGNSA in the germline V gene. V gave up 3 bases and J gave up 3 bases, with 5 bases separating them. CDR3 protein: CASSFLEETQYF. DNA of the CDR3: TGTGCCAGCAGCTTTCTAGAAGAGACCCAGTACTTC.

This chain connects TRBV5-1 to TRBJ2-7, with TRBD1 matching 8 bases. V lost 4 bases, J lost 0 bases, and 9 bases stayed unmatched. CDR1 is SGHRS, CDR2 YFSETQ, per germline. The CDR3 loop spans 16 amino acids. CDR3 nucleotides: TGCGCCAGCAGCCCCGGGACAGGAGGCAACTCCTACGAGCAGTACTTC. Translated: CASSPGTGGNSYEQYF.

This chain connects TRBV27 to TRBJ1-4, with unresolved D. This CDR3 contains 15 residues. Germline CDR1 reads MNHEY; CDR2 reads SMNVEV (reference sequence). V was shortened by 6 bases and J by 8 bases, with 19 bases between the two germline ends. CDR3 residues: CASRSNDWWREKLFF. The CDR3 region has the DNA TGTGCCAGCAGATCTAATGATTGGTGGAGAGAAAAACTGTTTTTT.

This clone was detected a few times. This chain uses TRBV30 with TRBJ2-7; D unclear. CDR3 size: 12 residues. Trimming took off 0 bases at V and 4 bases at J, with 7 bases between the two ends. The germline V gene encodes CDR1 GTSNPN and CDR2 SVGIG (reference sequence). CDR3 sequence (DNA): TGTGCCTGGAGTGTATCCGGGTACGAGCAGTACTTC. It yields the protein CAWSVSGYEQYF.